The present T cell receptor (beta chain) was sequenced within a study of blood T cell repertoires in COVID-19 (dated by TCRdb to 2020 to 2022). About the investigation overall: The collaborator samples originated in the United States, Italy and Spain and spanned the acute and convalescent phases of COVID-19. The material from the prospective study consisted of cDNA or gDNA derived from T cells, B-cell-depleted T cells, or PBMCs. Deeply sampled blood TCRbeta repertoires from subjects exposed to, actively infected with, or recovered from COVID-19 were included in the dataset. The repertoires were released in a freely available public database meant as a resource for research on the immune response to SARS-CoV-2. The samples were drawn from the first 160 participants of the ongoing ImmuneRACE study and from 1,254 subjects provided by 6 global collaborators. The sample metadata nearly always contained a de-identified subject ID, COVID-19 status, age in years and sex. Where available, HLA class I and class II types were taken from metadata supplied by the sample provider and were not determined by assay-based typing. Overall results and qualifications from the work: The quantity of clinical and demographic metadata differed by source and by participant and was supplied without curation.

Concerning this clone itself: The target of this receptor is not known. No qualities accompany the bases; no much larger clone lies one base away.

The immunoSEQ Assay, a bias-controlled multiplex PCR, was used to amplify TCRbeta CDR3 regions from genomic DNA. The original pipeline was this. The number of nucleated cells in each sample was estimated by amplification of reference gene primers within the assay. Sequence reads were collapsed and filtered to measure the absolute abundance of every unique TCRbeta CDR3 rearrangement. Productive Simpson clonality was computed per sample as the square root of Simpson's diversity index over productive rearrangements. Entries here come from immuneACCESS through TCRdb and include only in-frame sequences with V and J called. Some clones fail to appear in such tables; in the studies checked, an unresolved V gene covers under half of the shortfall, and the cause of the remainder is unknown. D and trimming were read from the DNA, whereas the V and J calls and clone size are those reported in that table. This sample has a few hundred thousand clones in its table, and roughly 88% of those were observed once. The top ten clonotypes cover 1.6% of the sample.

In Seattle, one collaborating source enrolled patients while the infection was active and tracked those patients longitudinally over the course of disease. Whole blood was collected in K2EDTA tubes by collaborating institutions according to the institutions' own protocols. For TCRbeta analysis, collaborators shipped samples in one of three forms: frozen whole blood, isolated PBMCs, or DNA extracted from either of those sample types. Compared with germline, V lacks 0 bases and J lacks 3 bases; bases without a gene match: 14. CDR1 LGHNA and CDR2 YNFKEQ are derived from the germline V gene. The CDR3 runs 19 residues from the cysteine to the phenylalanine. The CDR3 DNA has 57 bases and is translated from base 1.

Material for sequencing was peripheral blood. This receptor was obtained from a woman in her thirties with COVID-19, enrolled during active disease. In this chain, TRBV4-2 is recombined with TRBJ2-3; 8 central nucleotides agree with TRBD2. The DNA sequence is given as TGTGCCAGCAGCCAAGATGTTCCTTTCGCGCGGGGGGAAACAGATACGCAGTATTTT. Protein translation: CASSQDVPFARGETDTQYF.